This T cell receptor beta chain was sequenced during a study of blood T cell repertoires in COVID-19. The wider study: The United States, Italy and Spain were the sources of the acute and convalescent COVID-19 samples. Sources were T cells, B-cell-depleted T cells, or PBMCs; the material itself was cDNA or gDNA.

The junction had 9 bases not matched to a gene; V was cut back by 8 bases and J by 0 bases. Germline lookup yields CDR1 GTSNPN and CDR2 SVGIG (reference sequence). The CDR3 has 15 amino acids. Measured with immunoSEQ multiplex PCR; TCRdb has only the in-frame clones, and not every one. Among under 50,000 clones listed, 85% to 95% were seen once. The V gene is TRBV30, the J gene TRBJ2-5; 10 positions agree with TRBD2. This clonotype originated in a man aged 55 to 70 with COVID-19, enrolled during active disease. Sequenced: peripheral blood. DNA for the CDR3: TGTGCCACCGGTCTAGCGGGGGCCTACCAAGAGACCCAGTACTTC. This sequence encodes CATGLAGAYQETQYF.